Each of the 20 T cell receptor beta chains below was sequenced from the same sample in a study of blood T cell repertoires in COVID-19. Only in-frame clones appear in the TCRdb table, and some are missing; sequencing was by immunoSEQ multiplex PCR. Counted here are 200,000 to 250,000 clones, 80% to 85% occurring once; the ten biggest clones make up 15% to 20%. Sequenced: peripheral blood. These receptors were collected from a woman over 75 with active or convalescent COVID-19.

The chain employs TRBV9 and TRBJ1-2; 7 nucleotides agree with TRBD1. This CDR3 has 16 residues. Germline assignment: CDR1 SGDLS and CDR2 YYNGEE. Losses at the gene ends were 5 bases for V and 3 bases for J; bases not matched to a gene: 13. CDR3 sequence: CASSVEAGGQDYGYTF. The CDR3 region has the DNA TGTGCCAGCAGTGTCGAGGCGGGCGGACAGGACTATGGCTACACCTTC.

The V gene is TRBV5-1, the J gene TRBJ1-1, with D unresolved. The germline CDR1 and CDR2 sequences are SGHRS and YFSETQ. The CDR3 is 13 residues long. The germline V and J ends were trimmed by 4 bases and 6 bases, with 13 bases remaining between them. CDR3 in DNA: TGCGCCAGCAGCCTCTTATCAGGCGCTGAAGCTTTCTTT. This sequence encodes CASSLLSGAEAFF.

There are a few counts of this clone. The genes are TRBV5-6 and TRBJ1-1, with a possible D match to TRBD1 (6 bases). The CDR3 covers 15 residues. Per the germline V gene, CDR1 is SGHDT and CDR2 is YYEEEE. The V end was cut by 3 bases, the J end by 1 base, with 13 bases between. This CDR3 is CASSSLRTENTEAFF. As DNA, the CDR3 is TGTGCCAGCAGCTCCCTCCGGACAGAGAACACTGAAGCTTTCTTT. The variable domain in full, completed from reference TRBV5-6 and TRBJ1-1, reads DAGVTQSPTHLIKTRGQQVTLRCSPKSGHDTVSWYQQALGQGPQFIFQYYEEEERQRGNFPDRFSGHQFPNYSSELNVNALLLGDSALYLCASSSLRTENTEAFFGQGTRLTVV.

The chain is built from TRBV7-9 and TRBJ2-1; TRBD1 might be the D (6 bases). The CDR3 length is 15 residues. The V and J ends lost 5 bases and 0 bases respectively, with 11 bases between them. Germline CDR1 reads SEHNR; CDR2 reads FQNEAQ (reference sequence). The CDR3 protein is CASSPVGASYNEQFF. In DNA, the CDR3 is TGTGCCAGCAGCCCTGTGGGGGCCTCCTACAATGAGCAGTTCTTC.

CDR3 region: CASADQGPNEKLFF. The DNA of the CDR3 is TGCGCCAGCGCCGATCAGGGGCCTAATGAAAAACTGTTTTTT. This chain connects TRBV5-1 to TRBJ1-4, with a weak D call TRBD1 (6 bases). The CDR3 is 14 residues long. The V end was cut by 7 bases, the J end by 3 bases, with 13 bases between. Per germline, CDR1 SGHRS and CDR2 YFSETQ. Combining the CDR3 with reference TRBV5-1 and TRBJ1-4 gives the whole variable domain KAGVTQTPRYLIKTRGQQVTLSCSPISGHRSVSWYQQTPGQGLQFLFEYFSETQRNKGNFPGRFSGRQFSNSRSEMNVSTLELGDSALYLCASADQGPNEKLFFGSGTQLSVL.

This clone was detected a few times. The chain employs TRBV4-2 and TRBJ1-4; 11 bases match TRBD1. In germline, CDR1 is LGHNA, CDR2 YNFKEQ. The CDR3 sequence is 19 residues long. V lost 3 bases to trimming and J lost 7 bases; unmatched junction nucleotides: 16. This chain's CDR3 is CASSQAFRTGGSGSEKLFF. The CDR3 coding sequence is TGTGCCAGCAGCCAGGCTTTTCGGACAGGGGGCTCAGGTAGTGAAAAACTGTTTTTT.

The gene calls are TRBV6-5 and TRBJ2-7; a possible D gene is TRBD1 (5 bases). The CDR3 has 16 residues. Germline values: CDR1 MNHEY, CDR2 SVGAGI. V shed 0 bases and J shed 2 bases, with 14 bases lying between them. This CDR3 reads CASSYSGQGITYEQYF. The CDR3 nucleotides are TGTGCCAGCAGTTACTCCGGCCAGGGCATTACCTACGAGCAGTACTTC.

To note about this clone: One junction end does not reproduce the germline sequence, and a read error may be involved. The gene calls are TRBV30 and TRBJ2-2; 8 positions agree with TRBD1. Germline values: CDR1 GTSNPN, CDR2 SVGIG (reference sequence). This CDR3 region has 13 residues. The CDR3 reads CARRDRRTGELFF. The CDR3 DNA reads TGTGCCCGGAGGGACAGGCGCACCGGGGAGCTGTTTTTT.

J is TRBJ2-3 and V is TRBV20-1, with 7 bases that match TRBD1. The ends lost 3 bases at V and 1 base at J; junction bases unmatched: 4. The CDR3 runs 14 residues. Germline assignment: CDR1 DFQATT and CDR2 SNEGSKA (reference sequence). The CDR3 DNA sequence: TGCAGTGCTAGTTTTAGGGGGCGCACAGATACGCAGTATTTT. It yields the protein CSASFRGRTDTQYF.

This chain connects TRBV30 to TRBJ1-5, with 8 nucleotides matching TRBD1. CDR3 length equals 13 residues. Germline trimming cut 4 bases from V and 9 bases from J; bases unmatched to any gene: 8. Germline V gene sequence: CDR1 GTSNPN, CDR2 SVGIG (reference sequence). CDR3 sequence: CAWTIGQGWPQHF. As DNA, the CDR3 is TGTGCCTGGACTATAGGACAGGGATGGCCCCAGCATTTT.

This sequence joins TRBV30 and TRBJ1-2; D is perhaps TRBD1 (6 bases). The V gene lost 8 bases and the J gene lost 7 bases, with 23 bases spanning the gap. CDR1 is GTSNPN, CDR2 SVGIG, per germline (reference sequence). The CDR3 is 14 amino acids. For the CDR3, the DNA is TGTGCCCTAAAAAGGGGGGGCTTCCCACTTGGCTACACCTTC. Protein product: CALKRGGFPLGYTF.

The CDR3 DNA follows: TGCGCCAGCAGCGACCTAGCGGGAGGCAACACAGATACGCAGTATTTT. Protein product: CASSDLAGGNTDTQYF. This rearrangement joins TRBV5-1 to TRBJ2-3; TRBD2 matches 11 bases. This CDR3 comprises 16 residues. V was pared by 4 bases and J by 2 bases, with 6 bases of the junction left unmatched. Germline loops: CDR1 SGHRS, CDR2 YFSETQ.

This chain joins TRBV29-1 and TRBJ2-1; maybe TRBD1 (5 bases). Germline V gives CDR1 SQVTM, CDR2 ANQGSEA. V was pared by 3 bases and J by 7 bases, with 13 bases between. CDR3 size: 13 residues. The CDR3 DNA sequence: TGCAGCGTTGAGGGGTACAGGATAAATGAGCAGTTCTTC. This translates into CSVEGYRINEQFF.

This CDR3 is CASSPPSGQGYGYTF. The CDR3 DNA reads TGTGCCAGCTCACCCCCCTCGGGACAGGGGTATGGCTACACCTTC. The gene calls are TRBV18 and TRBJ1-2; the match to TRBD1 covers 10 bases. Germline V gene sequence: CDR1 KGHSH, CDR2 LQKENI. The V and J ends lost 3 bases and 5 bases, in that order; junction bases with no gene match: 6. This CDR3 is built from 15 residues. The full variable domain, completed using reference TRBV18 and TRBJ1-2, is NAGVMQNPRHLVRRRGQEARLRCSPMKGHSHVYWYRQLPEEGLKFMVYLQKENIIDESGMPKERFSAEFPKEGPSILRIQQVVRGDSAAYFCASSPPSGQGYGYTFGSGTRLTVV.

The table lists this clone with a few counts. Other DNA sequences within the sample encode an identical CDR3. V and J are TRBV9 and TRBJ2-3, with 7 positions matching TRBD1. J was trimmed by 2 bases and V by 0 bases; bases with no gene match: 3. The V gene's germline CDR1 is SGDLS and CDR2 YYNGEE. The CDR3 sequence is 15 residues long. The CDR3 loop reads CASSVAGTATDTQYF. CDR3 in DNA: TGTGCCAGCAGCGTAGCCGGGACAGCCACAGATACGCAGTATTTT.

The rearrangement uses TRBV10-3 and TRBJ1-6; D remains ambiguous. This CDR3 is built from 15 residues. V was cut by 2 bases and J by 5 bases, with 10 bases left in between. The germline gives CDR1 ENHRY, CDR2 SYGVKD. In DNA, the CDR3 is TGTGCCATCAGTGAGACTCAAGAAAATAATTCACCCCTCCACTTT. Its protein is CAISETQENNSPLHF.

This rearrangement joins TRBV13 to TRBJ1-2; D may be TRBD1 (6 bases). Per germline, CDR1 PRHDT and CDR2 FYEKMQ (reference sequence). Trimming removed 5 bases from V and 8 bases from J, with 24 bases in between. The CDR3 consists of 16 residues. CDR3 protein: CASSRRALTGMRGYTF. For the CDR3, the DNA is TGTGCCAGCAGCCGAAGGGCATTAACAGGGATGCGAGGCTACACCTTC.

The rearrangement joins TRBV7-9 to TRBJ1-1, with TRBD1 matching 12 bases. Germline-derived CDR1 and CDR2 are SEHNR and FQNEAQ (reference sequence). V lost 5 bases, J lost 6 bases, and 13 bases stayed unmatched. This CDR3 is 17 amino acids long. CDR3 loop: CASSQPGQGAPTAEAFF. DNA of the CDR3: TGTGCCAGCAGCCAACCGGGACAGGGGGCGCCAACCGCTGAAGCTTTCTTT.

The chain is built from TRBV5-5 and TRBJ1-4; 8 bases line up with TRBD1. Germline V gene sequence: CDR1 SGHKS, CDR2 YYEKEE (reference sequence). V was clipped by 5 bases and J by 8 bases; unmatched bases: 8. The CDR3 has 14 amino acids. DNA for the CDR3: TGTGCCAGCAGTCGACAGGGGTATTACGAAAAACTGTTTTTT. It encodes CASSRQGYYEKLFF.

J is TRBJ2-3 and V is TRBV7-2; tentative D call: TRBD2 (6 bases). Germline CDR1 is SGHTA and CDR2 is FQGNSA. This CDR3 spans 14 amino acids. Trimming shortened V by 3 bases and J by 3 bases, and 10 bases separated the two germline ends. The CDR3 reads CASSFLGGTDTQYF. CDR3 bases: TGTGCCAGCAGCTTCCTCGGGGGTACAGATACGCAGTATTTT.